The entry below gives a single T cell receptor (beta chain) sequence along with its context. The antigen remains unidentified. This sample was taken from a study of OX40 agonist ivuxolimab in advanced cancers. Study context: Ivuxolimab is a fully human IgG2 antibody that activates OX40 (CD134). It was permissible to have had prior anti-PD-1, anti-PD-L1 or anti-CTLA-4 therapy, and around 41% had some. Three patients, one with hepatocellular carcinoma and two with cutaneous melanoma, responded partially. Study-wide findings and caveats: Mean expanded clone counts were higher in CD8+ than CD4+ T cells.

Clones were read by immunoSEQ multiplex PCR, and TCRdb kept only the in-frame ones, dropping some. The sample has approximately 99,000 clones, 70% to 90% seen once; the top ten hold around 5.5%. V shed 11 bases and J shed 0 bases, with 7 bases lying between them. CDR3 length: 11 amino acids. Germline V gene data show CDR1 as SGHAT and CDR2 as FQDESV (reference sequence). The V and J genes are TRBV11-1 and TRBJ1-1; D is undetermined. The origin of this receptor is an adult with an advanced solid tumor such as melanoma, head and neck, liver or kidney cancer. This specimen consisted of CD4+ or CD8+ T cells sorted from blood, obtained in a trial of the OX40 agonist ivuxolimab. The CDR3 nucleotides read TGTGCCGTCATGATGAACACTGAAGCTTTCTTT. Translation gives CAVMMNTEAFF.